Listed here are 26 T cell receptor beta chains from one sample, sequenced in a study of beta chain features in type 1 diabetes. The study reverse transcribed the entire isolated RNA, so it sequenced expressed TCRB transcripts. Repertoires were generated with immunoSEQ multiplex PCR, while TCRdb's copy carries only in-frame clones and drops some. Here the sample spans 350,000 to 450,000 clones, about 15% being singletons. The sample comprised naive CD4+ T cells from blood. The source of these receptors is a man under 40 in good health.

This clone was detected many times. This chain links TRBV14 with TRBJ2-1; unclear D gene. This CDR3 contains 17 residues. Germline lookup yields CDR1 SGHDN and CDR2 FVKESK. Deletions cut 3 bases from V and 1 base from J, with 16 bases between. CDR3 nucleotides: TGTGCCAGCAGCCACAGATCTGGTGTTAAGTCCTACAATGAGCAGTTCTTC. It translates to CASSHRSGVKSYNEQFF.

This clone turned up a few times. J is TRBJ2-1 and V is TRBV7-3; D might be TRBD1 or TRBD2, each matching 5 bases. The V gene's germline CDR1 is SGHTA and CDR2 FQGTGA. Trimming took 4 bases from V and 3 from J, leaving 10 bases between them. The CDR3 totals 14 residues. CDR3 nucleotide sequence: TGTGCCAGCAGCTCTCAGGGAGACTACAATGAGCAGTTCTTC. Residues: CASSSQGDYNEQFF.

This clone occurred a few times. V usage is TRBV29-1 and J usage is TRBJ1-3, with D hard to call. This CDR3 has 14 amino acids. Trimming left V 3 bases short and J 0 bases short, with 9 bases between. Looked up from germline, CDR1 is SQVTM and CDR2 is ANQGSEA. The CDR3 sequence: CSVDTGDSGNTIYF. CDR3 sequence (DNA): TGCAGCGTTGATACGGGAGACTCTGGAAACACCATATATTTT. Using reference TRBV29-1 and TRBJ1-3 for the parts outside the CDR3, the full variable domain is SAVISQKPSRDICQRGTSLTIQCQVDSQVTMMFWYRQQPGQSLTLIATANQGSEATYESGFVIDKFPISRPNLTFSTLTVSNMSPEDSSIYLCSVDTGDSGNTIYFGEGSWLTVV.

This clone has a count of ten or more. The gene calls are TRBV30 and TRBJ1-4, with D perhaps TRBD1 (5 bases). With 4 bases removed from V and 8 bases from J, the gap between germline ends came to 11 bases. The germline CDR1 and CDR2 sequences are GTSNPN and SVGIG (reference sequence). CDR3 length equals 12 residues. CDR3: CAWKQAGEKLFF. The CDR3 coding sequence is TGTGCCTGGAAACAGGCTGGGGAAAAACTGTTTTTT.

The gene calls are TRBV7-9 and TRBJ2-4, with TRBD1 matching 7 bases. Germline V CDR1 and CDR2: SEHNR, FQNEAQ (reference sequence). CDR3 length equals 17 residues. After removal of 5 bases from V and 0 bases from J, the junction contained 10 bases not matched to a gene. The DNA for the CDR3 is TGTGCCAGCAGCAGGACAACAGGGGAACTAGCCAAAAACATTCAGTACTTC. Amino acid sequence: CASSRTTGELAKNIQYF.

The chain couples TRBV7-9 to TRBJ2-1; 8 nucleotides align to TRBD2. Germline CDR1 reads SEHNR; CDR2 reads FQNEAQ (reference sequence). Trimming cost V 5 bases and J 5 bases; bases outside gene matches: 8. The CDR3 runs 15 residues. DNA for the CDR3: TGTGCCAGCAGCCGTAGCGGGATGGCGGACAATGAGCAGTTCTTC. Translated, it gives CASSRSGMADNEQFF.

The genes are TRBV4-2 and TRBJ2-1, with 8 bases aligning to TRBD1. Germline-derived CDR1 and CDR2 are LGHNA and YNFKEQ. The CDR3 covers 16 residues. After removal of 1 base from V and 6 bases from J, the junction contained 8 bases not matched to a gene. CDR3 residues: CASSQVPGTGLNEQFF. The DNA of the CDR3 is TGTGCCAGCAGCCAAGTTCCCGGGACAGGCCTCAATGAGCAGTTCTTC.

This clone was seen ten or more times. V usage is TRBV29-1 and J usage is TRBJ2-6; the match to TRBD1 covers 8 bases. V lost 6 bases to trimming and J lost 2 bases; unmatched junction nucleotides: 9. Per the germline V gene, CDR1 is SQVTM and CDR2 is ANQGSEA. The CDR3 is made up of 16 amino acids. CDR3 in amino acids: CSVGDRLGTGANVLTF. CDR3 sequence (DNA): TGCAGCGTCGGGGACAGGCTTGGTACTGGGGCCAACGTCCTGACTTTC.

The chain is built from TRBV7-2 and TRBJ2-4, with D possibly matching TRBD1 (7 bases). Germline CDR1 and CDR2: SGHTA and FQGNSA. The CDR3 totals 12 residues. Trimming removed 5 bases from V and 8 bases from J, with 10 bases in between. CDR3 nucleotides: TGTGCCAGCAGCCCCAGGGGGGACATTCAGTACTTC. It codes for CASSPRGDIQYF.

The V and J genes are TRBV6-5 and TRBJ1-1, with a possible D match to TRBD1 (6 bases). Germline CDR1 MNHEY, CDR2 SVGAGI. The CDR3 length is 13 residues. V was cut by 5 bases and J by 6 bases, with 13 bases left in between. CDR3 bases: TGTGCCAGCAGTCGGGGGGGGCAGGCTGAAGCTTTCTTT. Its protein is CASSRGGQAEAFF.

The V gene is TRBV6-6, the J gene TRBJ2-3; D uncertain. V was pared by 7 bases and J by 0 bases, with 8 bases between. The CDR3 has 13 amino acids. Germline loops: CDR1 MNHNY, CDR2 SVGAGI (reference sequence). The CDR3 sequence is CASIPSSTDTQYF. The CDR3 DNA follows: TGTGCCAGCATACCCAGCAGCACAGATACGCAGTATTTT.

The V call is TRBV4-3, the J call TRBJ1-4; 7 bases fit TRBD1. Germline CDR1 reads LGHNA; CDR2 reads YSLEER. Trimming at V came to 4 bases and at J to 8 bases, leaving 7 bases not matched to a gene. This CDR3 is built from 14 residues. The CDR3 DNA is TGCGCCAGCAGCCGAGAACCGGACAGGGAAAAACTGTTTTTT. Translated: CASSREPDREKLFF.

This clone showed up many times. Other DNA sequences in this sample translate to the same CDR3. This chain uses TRBV30 with TRBJ1-5; D not certain. Deletions cut 3 bases from V and 0 bases from J, with 6 bases between. There are 13 residues in the CDR3. The germline CDR1 and CDR2 sequences are GTSNPN and SVGIG (reference sequence). In nucleotides, the CDR3 is TGTGCCTGGAGCAGCGATAGCAATCAGCCCCAGCATTTT. Encoded protein: CAWSSDSNQPQHF.

This clone has more than one count but fewer than ten. The V call is TRBV11-2, the J call TRBJ2-7; D is unclear. V shed 5 bases and J shed 0 bases, with 8 bases lying between them. Germline CDR1 and CDR2: SGHAT and FQNNGV. The CDR3 spans 13 residues. CDR3 region: CASSPASSYEQYF. CDR3 nucleotides: TGTGCCAGCAGCCCCGCGAGCTCCTACGAGCAGTACTTC.

A note on this clone: Mismatch with germline at one junction end may stem from a read error. V gene TRBV9 combines with J gene TRBJ2-3, with D perhaps matching TRBD2 (7 bases). The length of the CDR3 is 15 residues. The germline V gene encodes CDR1 SGDLS and CDR2 YYNGEE. CDR3 residues: CACSTRGGAADTQYF. The CDR3 region has the DNA TGTGCCTGCAGCACCAGGGGAGGGGCTGCAGATACGCAGTATTTT.

This clone was counted a few times. The rearrangement joins TRBV6-1 to TRBJ2-6; D ambiguous. With 3 bases removed from V and 0 bases from J, the gap between germline ends came to 15 bases. CDR1 is MNHNS, CDR2 SASEGT, per germline. The CDR3 consists of 18 residues. In nucleotides, the CDR3 is TGTGCCAGCAGTGAGTCGAGACACCCGAGCTCTGGGGCCAACGTCCTGACTTTC. This codes for CASSESRHPSSGANVLTF.

The rearrangement joins TRBV7-2 to TRBJ2-7; possible D gene TRBD1, 7 bases. The CDR3 totals 14 residues. The V end lost 7 bases, the J end lost 0 bases, and 13 bases lay between the germline ends. Germline V lookup: CDR1 SGHTA, CDR2 FQGNSA. CDR3 DNA sequence: TGTGCCAGCACATCAGGGGGGAGCTCCTACGAGCAGTACTTC. Protein: CASTSGGSSYEQYF.

This sequence joins TRBV18 and TRBJ2-3; 8 bases align to TRBD2. J gave up 1 base and V 1 base, and 4 bases lay outside the gene matches. CDR3 length: 16 amino acids. CDR1 and CDR2 (germline): KGHSH, LQKENI. CDR3 sequence (DNA): TGTGCCAGCTCACCACTGTCCGGGGGGGGCACAGATACGCAGTATTTT. This encodes CASSPLSGGGTDTQYF. The entire variable domain, with the rest obtained from reference TRBV18 and TRBJ2-3, is as follows: NAGVMQNPRHLVRRRGQEARLRCSPMKGHSHVYWYRQLPEEGLKFMVYLQKENIIDESGMPKERFSAEFPKEGPSILRIQQVVRGDSAAYFCASSPLSGGGTDTQYFGPGTRLTVL.

This clone was counted between two and nine times. The V gene is TRBV6-5, the J gene TRBJ1-2; TRBD1 aligns across 11 bases. The CDR3 consists of 15 residues. From germline, CDR1 is MNHEY and CDR2 SVGAGI. The V segment lost 2 bases and the J segment 8 bases; nucleotides outside the gene matches: 7. This chain's CDR3 is CASSYGGQGAPGYTF. In nucleotides, the CDR3 is TGTGCCAGCAGTTACGGTGGACAGGGGGCGCCGGGCTACACCTTC.

Only a few counts were recorded for this clone. The chain combines TRBV30 with TRBJ2-3; 8 nucleotides agree with TRBD2. The CDR3 spans 12 residues. J was trimmed by 5 bases and V by 5 bases; bases with no gene match: 3. Looked up from germline, CDR1 is GTSNPN and CDR2 is SVGIG (reference sequence). CDR3 sequence: CAWRLAKDTQYF. CDR3 DNA sequence: TGTGCCTGGCGACTAGCGAAAGATACGCAGTATTTT.

V is TRBV11-2 and J is TRBJ2-7; possible D gene TRBD2, 5 bases. V lost 5 bases to trimming and J lost 7 bases, with 18 bases between them. CDR1 and CDR2 (germline): SGHAT, FQNNGV. The CDR3 length is 14 residues. CDR3 nucleotide sequence: TGTGCCAGCAGCCCCCGGATGCAGTCGGGGGAGCAGTACGTC. This encodes CASSPRMQSGEQYV.

Comments on this clone: Other nucleotide sequences in the sample specify the same CDR3. This sequence joins TRBV5-1 and TRBJ1-1; D is uncertain. In germline, CDR1 is SGHRS, CDR2 YFSETQ. This CDR3 comprises 14 residues. Deletions cut 0 bases from V and 2 bases from J, with 8 bases between. CDR3: CASSLGQTNTEAFF. DNA of the CDR3: TGCGCCAGCAGCTTGGGTCAGACAAACACTGAAGCTTTCTTT. The whole variable domain, filled in from reference TRBV5-1 and TRBJ1-1, reads KAGVTQTPRYLIKTRGQQVTLSCSPISGHRSVSWYQQTPGQGLQFLFEYFSETQRNKGNFPGRFSGRQFSNSRSEMNVSTLELGDSALYLCASSLGQTNTEAFFGQGTRLTVV.

This clone was found a few times. The rearrangement uses TRBV6-1 and TRBJ1-5; no definite D call. This CDR3 contains 13 residues. CDR1 is MNHNS and CDR2 is SASEGT in the germline V gene. V lost 7 bases and J 1 base, leaving 8 bases between the germline ends. This CDR3 is CASTGVSNQPQHF. As DNA, the CDR3 is TGTGCCAGCACCGGGGTAAGCAATCAGCCCCAGCATTTT.

This clone was recorded a few times. The rearrangement joins TRBV9 to TRBJ2-1; D ambiguous. This CDR3 comprises 13 residues. V lost 0 bases to trimming and J lost 4 bases, with 5 bases between them. The V gene's germline CDR1 is SGDLS and CDR2 YYNGEE. Here the CDR3 reads CASSVEAYNEQFF. Here the CDR3 DNA reads TGTGCCAGCAGCGTAGAGGCTTACAATGAGCAGTTCTTC. The entire variable domain, with the rest obtained from reference TRBV9 and TRBJ2-1, is as follows: DSGVTQTPKHLITATGQRVTLRCSPRSGDLSVYWYQQSLDQGLQFLIQYYNGEERAKGNILERFSAQQFPDLHSELNLSSLELGDSALYFCASSVEAYNEQFFGPGTRLTVL.

Points on this clone: In the same sample, other DNA sequences code for this CDR3. As DNA, the CDR3 is TGCGCCAGCAGCTTGGGCGGAACAGATACGCAGTATTTT. Translated: CASSLGGTDTQYF. The V and J genes are TRBV5-1 and TRBJ2-3; D uncertain. This CDR3 region has 13 residues. V lost 0 bases and J lost 3, with 5 bases in between. Germline CDR1 and CDR2: SGHRS and YFSETQ.

The chain is built from TRBV18 and TRBJ2-1; D may be TRBD2 (7 bases). V was shortened by 4 bases and J by 5 bases, with 12 bases between the two germline ends. Germline CDR1 KGHSH, CDR2 LQKENI. The CDR3 runs 14 residues. CDR3 protein: CASSRRGTNNEQFF. Here the CDR3 DNA reads TGTGCCAGCTCACGGCGGGGGACAAACAATGAGCAGTTCTTC.